Below are 3 T cell receptor delta chains sequenced from a single sample in a study of gamma-delta chains in newborns, infants, children. TCRdb redid clone calling on the reads using CATT. The table shows 5,000 or so delta-chain clones, with 3% occurring only once. The sample was blood. The receptors stem from a child who was a newborn, infant or young child, either healthy, febrile or measles-vaccinated (not recorded which).

This clone was detected a few times. Given a far larger clone just one base away, this is likely a sequencing read error. The chain has TRDV2 and TRDJ2, with 13 bases fitting TRDD3. Germline-derived CDR1 and CDR2 are GEAIGNYY and EKD. The CDR3 totals 18 residues. CDR3 protein: CACVRTGGYAKGTAQPFF. CDR3 bases: TGTGCCTGTGTCCGTACTGGGGGATACGCTAAAGGGACAGCACAACCCTTCTTT.

With regard to this clone: A far larger clone is a single base away, which makes a read error likely. The sample contains more than one DNA sequence encoding this CDR3. This chain links TRDV2 with TRDJ2; the match to TRDD3 covers 11 bases. The CDR3 consists of 15 residues. Trimming cost V 1 base and J 8 bases; bases outside gene matches: 5. CDR1 and CDR2 from the germline V gene are GEAIGNYY and EKD. The CDR3 nucleotides read TGTGCCTGTGACACTGGGGGATACGCGACGGCACAACTCTTCTTT. Protein sequence: CACDTGGYATAQLFF.

By frequency in the sample, this clone is medium-sized. Other DNA variants within this sample encode the same CDR3. The V call is TRDV1, the J call TRDJ1, with 11 nucleotides matching TRDD3. The CDR3 contains 19 residues. The V gene end was trimmed by 3 bases and the J gene end by 1 base; junction bases not matched to a gene: 13. Germline V CDR1 and CDR2: TSWWSYY, QGS. The CDR3 protein is CALGDRFHGGYAITDKLIF. CDR3 coding DNA: TGTGCTCTTGGGGACCGCTTCCATGGGGGATACGCGATCACCGATAAACTCATCTTT.